This T cell receptor beta chain emerged from a study of T cell responses to AZD1222 COVID-19 vaccine. Overall study results and limits: Samples come after the peak T cell response, not at day 14.

V was cut by 2 bases and J by 3 bases, with 17 bases left in between. Germline V gene sequence: CDR1 LGHDT, CDR2 YNNKEL (reference sequence). The CDR3 is 16 residues long. The assay was immunoSEQ multiplex PCR, and TCRdb's table has in-frame clones only and misses some. The repertoire holds some 150,000 clones, with 85% to 95% as singletons. As to this clone: Its antigen is unknown.

Sequencing was performed on peripheral blood, taken on day 0 of AZD1222 vaccination. The sequence was collected from an adult in good health. The V and J genes are TRBV3-1 (or the pseudogene TRBV3-2) and TRBJ2-7; D gene ambiguous. The CDR3 protein is CASSQTFSRVYYEQYF. The CDR3 DNA is TGTGCCAGCAGCCAAACTTTTTCTAGAGTCTACTACGAGCAGTACTTC.